This T cell receptor beta chain was sequenced during a study of high-grade serous ovarian cancer treatment subgroups. Overall study: Each sample yielded on average about 7,000 unique TCR beta rearrangements from 12,000 to 15,000 reads. The study, taken as a whole, reports: The analyses considered CDR3 and ignored CDR1 and CDR2. TCR relatedness rose with neoantigen level and trended with mutation load.

Using immunoSEQ multiplex PCR, the repertoire was profiled, and TCRdb retains in-frame clones only, with some absent. This table holds several thousand clones, about 70% found once. As to this clone: Its specificity is unknown.

Trimming took off 0 bases at V and 0 bases at J, with 9 bases between the two ends. Germline CDR1 reads LGHNA; CDR2 reads YSLEER. The CDR3 has 16 amino acids. The tumor samples were collected prior to definitive surgery or chemotherapy. The source of this sequence is a human donor with high-grade serous ovarian cancer. V gene TRBV4-3 combines with J gene TRBJ1-3; D unresolved. Material for sequencing was tumor tissue. CDR3 in DNA: TGCGCCAGCAGCCAAGACTGGAAAAGCTCTGGAAACACCATATATTTT. Encoded protein: CASSQDWKSSGNTIYF.